These T cell receptor beta chains were read from a single sample in a study of glioma-infiltrating T cells after dendritic cell vaccination. The method was immunoSEQ multiplex PCR; TCRdb's version includes in-frame clones alone and lacks a portion of them. The data hold fewer than 25,000 clones, with roughly nine tenths observed a single time. The sequenced sample was blood, obtained after dendritic cell vaccination. The receptors come from a human donor with glioblastoma. Both conserved end residues are part of each CDR3. D genes are given only for firm matches. Clone size, where shown, is once, few, many, or a class for clones that have expanded.

cdr3_aa | cdr3_nt | v_call | clone_size | j_call | d_call
CASSWVEGLAGGTDTQYF | TGCGCCAGCAGCTGGGTGGAGGGACTAGCGGGGGGAACAGATACGCAGTATTTT | TRBV5-1 | - | TRBJ2-3 | TRBD2
CASSLPTGGSTDTQYF | TGCGCCAGCAGCTTACCTACAGGGGGAAGCACAGATACGCAGTATTTT | TRBV5-1 | - | TRBJ2-3 | TRBD1
CASSIGSGGNQETQYF | TGTGCCAGTAGTATAGGGAGCGGGGGGAATCAAGAGACCCAGTACTTC | TRBV19 | - | TRBJ2-5 | TRBD2
CASRGNSASGSYGYTF | TGTGCCAGCAGAGGGAATTCGGCTTCGGGGTCCTATGGCTACACCTTC | TRBV7-9 | - | TRBJ1-2 | -
CASSQDRDRANSPLHF | TGTGCCAGCAGCCAAGACCGGGACAGGGCCAATTCACCCCTCCACTTT | TRBV4-2 | - | TRBJ1-6 | TRBD1
CASSSLQGVYNEQFF | TGCGCCAGCAGCTCTTTACAAGGGGTCTACAATGAGCAGTTCTTC | TRBV5-1 | - | TRBJ2-1 | -
CASSGGPGAFF | TGTGCCAGCAGCGGCGGCCCGGGTGCTTTCTTT | TRBV13 | - | TRBJ1-1 | -
CASSPHRDPVNEQFF | TGTGCCAGCAGCCCCCACAGGGATCCGGTCAATGAGCAGTTCTTC | TRBV9 | - | TRBJ2-1 | -
CASSEEPKPQHF | TGTGCCAGCAGTGAAGAGCCGAAGCCCCAGCATTTT | TRBV6-1 | - | TRBJ1-5 | -
CASSFPPLAGGPNTGELFF | TGTGCCAGCAGCTTTCCTCCACTAGCGGGGGGGCCGAACACCGGGGAGCTGTTTTTT | TRBV7-8 | - | TRBJ2-2 | TRBD2
CASSQDFNRVLTDTQYF | TGCGCCAGCAGCCAAGATTTTAACAGGGTCCTTACAGATACGCAGTATTTT | TRBV4-1 | - | TRBJ2-3 | -
CASSAPVGQGAGTGELFF | TGTGCCAGCAGTGCCCCCGTAGGACAGGGGGCGGGGACCGGGGAGCTGTTTTTT | TRBV25-1 | - | TRBJ2-2 | TRBD1
CASSAYQNQPQHF | TGTGCCAGCAGCGCTTATCAGAATCAGCCCCAGCATTTT | TRBV5-6 | - | TRBJ1-5 | -
CASSSPDTPYEQYF | TGTGCCAGCTCCTCCCCGGACACCCCCTACGAGCAGTACTTC | TRBV18 | - | TRBJ2-7 | -
CAWRGGTGGLRAFF | TGTGCCTGGAGAGGAGGGACAGGGGGCTTAAGAGCTTTCTTT | TRBV30 | - | TRBJ1-1 | TRBD1
CAAQGVPNEKLFF | TGCGCCGCACAAGGGGTTCCTAATGAAAAACTGTTTTTT | TRBV23-1 | - | TRBJ1-4 | -
CSVAGDRNEQFF | TGCAGCGTTGCAGGGGACAGGAATGAGCAGTTCTTC | TRBV29-1 | - | TRBJ2-1 | TRBD1
CASSHGDRGEQYF | TGTGCCAGCAGCCATGGCGACAGGGGGGAGCAGTACTTC | TRBV4-2 | - | TRBJ2-7 | TRBD1
CATQGKSNQPQHF | TGTGCTACCCAGGGGAAAAGCAATCAGCCCCAGCATTTT | TRBV6-6 | - | TRBJ1-5 | -
CASIQLQGPAYEQYF | TGTGCCAGCATCCAACTACAGGGGCCAGCCTACGAGCAGTACTTC | TRBV2 | - | TRBJ2-7 | TRBD1
CASSYSIQGHSPLHF | TGTGCCAGCAGTTACTCAATTCAGGGCCATTCACCCCTCCACTTT | TRBV6-6 | - | TRBJ1-6 | -
CASKGTGGTDTQYF | TGCGCCAGTAAAGGGACAGGGGGCACAGATACGCAGTATTTT | TRBV4-1 | - | TRBJ2-3 | TRBD1
CASSLGLAGGWEQFF | TGTGCCAGCAGCTTGGGACTAGCGGGGGGTTGGGAGCAGTTCTTC | TRBV11-2 | - | TRBJ2-1 | TRBD2
CASSFSALWASGRETQYF | TGTGCCAGCAGCTTTTCCGCCCTGTGGGCTAGCGGGCGGGAGACCCAGTACTTC | TRBV5-6 | once | TRBJ2-5 | TRBD2
CASSPGFISDTQYF | TGCGCCAGCAGCCCAGGATTCATCTCGGATACGCAGTATTTT | TRBV4-1 | - | TRBJ2-3 | -
CASSSIVGNEQFF | TGCGCCAGCAGTTCTATAGTCGGCAATGAGCAGTTCTTC | TRBV5-1 | - | TRBJ2-1 | -
CASSPDRGRLGYTF | TGTGCCAGCTCACCGGACAGGGGAAGATTAGGCTACACCTTC | TRBV18 | - | TRBJ1-2 | TRBD1
CASSPGTGVAGELFF | TGTGCCAGCAGCCCCGGGACAGGGGTGGCCGGGGAGCTGTTTTTT | TRBV5-6 | - | TRBJ2-2 | TRBD1
CASSFGRATYNEQFF | TGTGCCAGCAGCTTTGGGCGGGCGACCTACAATGAGCAGTTCTTC | TRBV7-2 | - | TRBJ2-1 | -
CASSTRPERRTEAFF | TGTGCCAGCAGTACAAGACCCGAGCGGCGCACTGAAGCTTTCTTT | TRBV5-5 | - | TRBJ1-1 | -
CASSHAGLAGGPDTQYF | TGCGCCAGCAGCCACGCGGGGCTAGCGGGGGGGCCAGATACGCAGTATTTT | TRBV4-1 | few | TRBJ2-3 | TRBD2
CASSDNHNSPLHF | TGTGCCAGCAGCGACAACCACAATTCACCCCTCCACTTT | TRBV7-9 | - | TRBJ1-6 | -
CASSSPRGVITGELFF | TGTGCCAGCAGTTCTCCCAGGGGGGTCATCACCGGGGAGCTGTTTTTT | TRBV6-6 | - | TRBJ2-2 | -
CASSLGGGTETQYF | TGCGCCAGCAGCTTAGGGGGGGGGACAGAGACCCAGTACTTC | TRBV5-1 | - | TRBJ2-5 | -
CASSSGHGAFF | TGTGCCAGCAGTTCCGGACATGGGGCTTTCTTT | TRBV5-6 | - | TRBJ1-1 | -
CASSSGLQETQYF | TGTGCCAGTAGTTCGGGACTTCAAGAGACCCAGTACTTC | TRBV19 | - | TRBJ2-5 | -
CASSPTGTTGTDTQYF | TGCGCCAGCAGCCCTACCGGGACTACGGGAACAGATACGCAGTATTTT | TRBV5-1 | - | TRBJ2-3 | TRBD2
CASSELAGSPDTQYF | TGTGCCAGCAGTGAACTAGCGGGGAGCCCAGATACGCAGTATTTT | TRBV6-1 | few | TRBJ2-3 | TRBD2
CASSERGGDGYTF | TGTGCCAGCAGCGAAAGAGGGGGAGATGGCTACACCTTC | TRBV5-4 | - | TRBJ1-2 | -
CASSLAGSKSYEQYF | TGTGCCAGCAGCTTAGCCGGGTCCAAATCCTACGAGCAGTACTTC | TRBV7-6 | - | TRBJ2-7 | -
CASSEFGTAYEQYF | TGTGCCAGCAGTGAATTTGGGACAGCCTACGAGCAGTACTTC | TRBV6-1 | - | TRBJ2-7 | TRBD1
CASSSGLAGAPSTDTQYF | TGCGCCAGCAGCTCGGGACTAGCGGGGGCCCCTAGCACAGATACGCAGTATTTT | TRBV5-1 | - | TRBJ2-3 | TRBD2
CASSFMAAVTNTGELFF | TGCGCCAGCAGCTTTATGGCCGCGGTGACGAACACCGGGGAGCTGTTTTTT | TRBV5-1 | - | TRBJ2-2 | -
CASSPTGVDYSNQPQHF | TGTGCCAGCAGTCCGACAGGGGTAGATTATAGCAATCAGCCCCAGCATTTT | TRBV27 | - | TRBJ1-5 | TRBD1
CASSEILKETQYF | TGTGCCAGCAGCGAGATCCTGAAAGAGACCCAGTACTTC | TRBV7-6 | - | TRBJ2-5 | -
CASSLTAQSYEQYF | TGTGCCAGCAGCTTAACCGCACAGAGCTACGAGCAGTACTTC | TRBV7-9 | - | TRBJ2-7 | -
CASSIKQHTDTQYF | TGTGCCAGTAGTATTAAACAGCACACAGATACGCAGTATTTT | TRBV19 | - | TRBJ2-3 | -
CASSLVISGSTDTQYF | TGTGCCAGCAGCTTAGTGATTAGCGGGTCTACAGATACGCAGTATTTT | TRBV7-9 | - | TRBJ2-3 | TRBD2
CASSIKPNYGYTF | TGTGCCAGTAGTATAAAGCCGAACTATGGCTACACCTTC | TRBV19 | - | TRBJ1-2 | -
CASSLGQGDGYTF | TGCGCCAGCAGCTTGGGACAGGGCGATGGCTACACCTTC | TRBV5-1 | - | TRBJ1-2 | TRBD1
CASSPTGGPEKLFF | TGTGCCAGCAGTCCTACAGGGGGCCCTGAAAAACTGTTTTTT | TRBV27 | - | TRBJ1-4 | TRBD1
CASSILNEQFF | TGTGCCAGTAGTATCTTAAATGAGCAGTTCTTC | TRBV19 | - | TRBJ2-1 | -
CASSTGGGPDTQYF | TGTGCCAGTAGTACAGGCGGGGGGCCCGATACGCAGTATTTT | TRBV19 | - | TRBJ2-3 | TRBD2
CASSPHEGGQYF | TGTGCCAGCAGTCCCCACGAGGGGGGGCAGTACTTC | TRBV6-6 | - | TRBJ2-4 | -
CASSETSGAYNEQFF | TGTGCCAGCAGTGAGACTAGCGGGGCCTACAATGAGCAGTTCTTC | TRBV2 | - | TRBJ2-1 | TRBD2
CASNTGEVLYF | TGTGCCAGCAATACAGGGGAGGTACTGTACTTC | TRBV25-1 | - | TRBJ2-4 | -
CASRGTAYEQYF | TGTGCCAGCAGGGGGACAGCCTACGAGCAGTACTTC | TRBV6-1 | - | TRBJ2-7 | TRBD1
CASSPTESSPLHF | TGTGCCAGCAGCCCGACAGAGAGTTCACCCCTCCACTTT | TRBV14 | - | TRBJ1-6 | -
CASSWGTGTGNTIYF | TGTGCCAGCAGCTGGGGGACAGGGACTGGAAACACCATATATTTT | TRBV5-5 | once | TRBJ1-3 | TRBD1